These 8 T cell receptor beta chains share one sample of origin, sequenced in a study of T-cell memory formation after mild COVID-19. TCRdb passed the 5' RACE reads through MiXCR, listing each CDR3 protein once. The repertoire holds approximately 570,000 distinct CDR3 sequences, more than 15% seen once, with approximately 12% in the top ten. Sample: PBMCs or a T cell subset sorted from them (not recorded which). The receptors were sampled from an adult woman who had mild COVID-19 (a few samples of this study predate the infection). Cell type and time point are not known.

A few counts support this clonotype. CDR3 protein: CASSRIEGGSGWQYF. CDR3 sequence (DNA): TGTGCCAGCAGCCGAATAGAGGGGGGCTCTGGATGGCAGTACTTC. The V gene is TRBV11-2, the J gene TRBJ2-7; tentatively, D is TRBD1 or TRBD2 (6 bases each). Germline lookup yields CDR1 SGHAT and CDR2 FQNNGV. The CDR3 contains 15 residues. Trimming removed 5 bases from V and 9 bases from J, with 23 bases in between.

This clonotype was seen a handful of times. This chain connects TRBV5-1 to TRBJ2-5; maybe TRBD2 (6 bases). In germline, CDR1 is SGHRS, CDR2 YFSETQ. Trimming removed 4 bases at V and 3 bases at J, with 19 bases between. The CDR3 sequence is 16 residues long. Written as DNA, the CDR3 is TGCGCCAGCAGCCCTGGGACTGCATCACCTAAAGAGACCCAGTACTTC. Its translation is CASSPGTASPKETQYF. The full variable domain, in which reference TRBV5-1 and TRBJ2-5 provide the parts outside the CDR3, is KAGVTQTPRYLIKTRGQQVTLSCSPISGHRSVSWYQQTPGQGLQFLFEYFSETQRNKGNFPGRFSGRQFSNSRSEMNVSTLELGDSALYLCASSPGTASPKETQYFGPGTRLLVL.

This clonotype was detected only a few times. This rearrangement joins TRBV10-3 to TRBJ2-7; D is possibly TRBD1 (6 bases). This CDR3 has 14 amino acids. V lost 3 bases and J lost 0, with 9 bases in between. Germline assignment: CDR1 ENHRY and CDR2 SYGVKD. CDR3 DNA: TGTGCCATCAGTGATGGACAGAGCTCCTACGAGCAGTACTTC. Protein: CAISDGQSSYEQYF.

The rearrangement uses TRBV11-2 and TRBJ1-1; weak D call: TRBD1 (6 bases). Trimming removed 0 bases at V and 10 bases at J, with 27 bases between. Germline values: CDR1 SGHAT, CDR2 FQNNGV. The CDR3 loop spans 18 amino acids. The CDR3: CASSLDVYGGRRGLRAFF. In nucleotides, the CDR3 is TGTGCCAGCAGCTTAGATGTTTATGGGGGGCGTCGTGGTTTGCGAGCTTTCTTT.

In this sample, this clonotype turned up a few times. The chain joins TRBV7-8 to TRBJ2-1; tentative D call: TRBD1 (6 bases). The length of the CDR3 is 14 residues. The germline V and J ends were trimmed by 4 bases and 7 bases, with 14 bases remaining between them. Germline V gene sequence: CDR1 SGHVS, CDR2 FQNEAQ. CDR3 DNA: TGTGCCAGCAGCTCCTCGGACAGTAGAAATGAGCAGTTCTTC. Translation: CASSSSDSRNEQFF.

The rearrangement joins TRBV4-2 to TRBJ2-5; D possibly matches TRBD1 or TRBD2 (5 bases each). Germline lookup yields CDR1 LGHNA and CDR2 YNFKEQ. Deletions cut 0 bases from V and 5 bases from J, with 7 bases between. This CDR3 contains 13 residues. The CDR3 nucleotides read TGTGCCAGCAGCCAAGATGAGGGGGAGACCCAGTACTTC. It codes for CASSQDEGETQYF.

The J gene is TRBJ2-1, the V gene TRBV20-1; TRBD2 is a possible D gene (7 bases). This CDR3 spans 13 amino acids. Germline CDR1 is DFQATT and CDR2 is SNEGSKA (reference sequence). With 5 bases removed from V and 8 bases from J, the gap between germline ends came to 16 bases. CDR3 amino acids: CSALRGGEDEQFF. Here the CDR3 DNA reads TGCAGTGCTTTAAGGGGGGGCGAAGATGAGCAGTTCTTC.

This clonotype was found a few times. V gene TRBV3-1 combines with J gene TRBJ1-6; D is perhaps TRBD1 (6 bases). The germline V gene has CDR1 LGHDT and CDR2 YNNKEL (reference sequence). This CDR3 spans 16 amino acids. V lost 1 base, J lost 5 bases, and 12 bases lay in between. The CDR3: CASSQGGTTHNSPLHF. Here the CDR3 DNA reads TGTGCCAGCAGCCAAGGAGGGACAACCCATAATTCACCCCTCCACTTT.